Presented here are 2 T cell receptor beta chains from one specimen sequenced in a study of neurological immune-mediated disorders. TCRdb recomputed calls from the 5' RACE reads with MiXCR, one row per CDR3 protein. The sample has tens of thousands of distinct CDR3 sequences, nearly 3.5% seen once. Sequenced material: PBMCs. Every receptor here comes from a man in his forties with multiple sclerosis.

This clonotype was detected ten times or more. The chain joins TRBV7-3 to TRBJ2-5, with D possibly TRBD1 on 5 matching bases. The V gene's germline CDR1 is SGHTA and CDR2 FQGTGA. The CDR3 has 15 amino acids. V was clipped by 2 bases and J by 2 bases, with 12 bases between them. CDR3 in amino acids: CASSLFGASQETQYF. The CDR3 region has the DNA TGTGCCAGCAGCTTATTTGGGGCCTCACAAGAGACCCAGTACTTC. Together with reference TRBV7-3 and TRBJ2-5, the CDR3 gives the full variable domain: GAGVSQTPSNKVTEKGKYVELRCDPISGHTALYWYRQSLGQGPEFLIYFQGTGAADDSGLPNDRFFAVRPEGSVSTLKIQRTERGDSAVYLCASSLFGASQETQYFGPGTRLLVL.

This clonotype was seen a handful of times. CDR3: CASSLDRSGGQYF. CDR3 sequence (DNA): TGTGCCAGCAGCTTAGACCGGTCCGGGGGGCAGTACTTC. The V gene is TRBV7-6, the J gene TRBJ2-7; D might be TRBD2 (6 bases). This CDR3 region has 13 residues. Germline CDR1 is SGHVS and CDR2 is FNYEAQ. Trimming pared 1 base from V and 9 bases from J, leaving 13 bases between.